The entry below describes one T cell receptor (beta chain). Its cognate antigen is unknown. The entry originates in a study of hypomethylating agent response in myelodysplastic syndrome. Background on the study: Patients received azacitidine (about 70% of the 11) or decitabine (3 of 11). Non-responders met neither complete response nor hematologic improvement criteria, which defined response. Study outcomes and limitations: No significant post-treatment change in richness, rarefaction diversity or clonality, across all patients or response groups.

Produced via immunoSEQ multiplex PCR; TCRdb's table is partial and in-frame only. The sample shows roughly 9,300 clones, under 85% of them seen only once. The germline V and J ends were trimmed by 1 base and 3 bases, with 10 bases remaining between them. Germline V lookup: CDR1 SGHDT, CDR2 YYEEEE. There are 14 residues in the CDR3. The V and J genes are TRBV5-6 and TRBJ1-1; D is ambiguous. The specimen was bone marrow, collected before or after starting hypomethylating agent treatment for myelodysplastic syndrome (not recorded which). The sequence was obtained from a human donor with myelodysplastic syndrome. The CDR3 reads CASSLTAADTEAFF. DNA of the CDR3: TGTGCCAGCAGCTTGACAGCTGCGGACACTGAAGCTTTCTTT. Complete variable domain (other parts from reference TRBV5-6 and TRBJ1-1): DAGVTQSPTHLIKTRGQQVTLRCSPKSGHDTVSWYQQALGQGPQFIFQYYEEEERQRGNFPDRFSGHQFPNYSSELNVNALLLGDSALYLCASSLTAADTEAFFGQGTRLTVV.